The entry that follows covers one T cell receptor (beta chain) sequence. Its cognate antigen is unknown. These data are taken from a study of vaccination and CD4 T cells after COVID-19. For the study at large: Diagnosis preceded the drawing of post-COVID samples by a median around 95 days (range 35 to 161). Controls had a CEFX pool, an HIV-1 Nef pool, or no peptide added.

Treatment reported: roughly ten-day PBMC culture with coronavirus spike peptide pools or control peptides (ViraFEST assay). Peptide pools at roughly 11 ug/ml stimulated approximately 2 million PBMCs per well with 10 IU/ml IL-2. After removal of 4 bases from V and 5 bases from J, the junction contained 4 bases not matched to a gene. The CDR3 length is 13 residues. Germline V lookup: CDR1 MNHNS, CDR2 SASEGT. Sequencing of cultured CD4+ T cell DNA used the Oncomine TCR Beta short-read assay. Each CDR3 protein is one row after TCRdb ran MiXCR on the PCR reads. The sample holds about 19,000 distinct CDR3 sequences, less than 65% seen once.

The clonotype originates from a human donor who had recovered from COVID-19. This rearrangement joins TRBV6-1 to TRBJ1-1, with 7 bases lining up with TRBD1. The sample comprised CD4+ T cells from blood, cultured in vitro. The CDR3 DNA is TGTGCCAGCAGTGGACAGGGCAGGACTGAAGCTTTCTTT. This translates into CASSGQGRTEAFF.